The entry that follows covers one T cell receptor (beta chain) sequence. Its target is not known. The length of the CDR3 is 16 residues. Trimming removed 0 bases at V and 1 base at J, with 9 bases between. CDR1 ENHRY and CDR2 SYGVKD come from the germline V gene. The record originates from a study of cytomegalovirus exposure and HLA in healthy donors. Study-wide results and limits: Reports described diagnosis of cytomegalovirus status by the classifier as highly specific and sensitive.

Researchers ran the PCR with 60 Vbeta and 13 Jbeta primers. Per the authors' pipeline: Among the unique TCR beta chains that a later analysis counted, roughly 80 million in all, roughly 11 million were shared. Here immunoSEQ multiplex PCR was the method, and the copy in TCRdb shows in-frame clones only, minus some. That table is the source of V, J and clone size, and D and trimming were worked out from the DNA. The sample has about 260,000 clones, 70% to 90% seen once. The TCR sequence derives from a middle-aged woman in good health and CMV-seropositive. The rearrangement joins TRBV10-3 to TRBJ2-2, with D perhaps TRBD1 (5 bases). The sample consisted of PBMCs. CDR3 nucleotides: TGTGCCATCAGTGAGTCACAGGCTCAGAACACCGGGGAGCTGTTTTTT. Its translation: CAISESQAQNTGELFF.